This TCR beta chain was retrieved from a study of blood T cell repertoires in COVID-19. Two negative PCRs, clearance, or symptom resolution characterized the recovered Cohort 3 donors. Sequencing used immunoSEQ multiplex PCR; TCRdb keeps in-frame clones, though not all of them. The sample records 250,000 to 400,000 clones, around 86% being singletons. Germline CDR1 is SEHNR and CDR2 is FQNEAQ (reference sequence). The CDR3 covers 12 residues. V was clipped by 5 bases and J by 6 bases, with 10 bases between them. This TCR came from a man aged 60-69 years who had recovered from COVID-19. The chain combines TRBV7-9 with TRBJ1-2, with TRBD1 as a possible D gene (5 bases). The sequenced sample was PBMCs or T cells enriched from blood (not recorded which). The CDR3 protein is CASSRWGDGYTF. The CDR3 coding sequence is TGTGCCAGCAGCCGGTGGGGGGATGGCTACACCTTC.